The clone carrying this T cell receptor (beta chain) was found a few times. TRB rearrangements spanning V, D and J were amplified using mixed TRB-A/B primers. TCRdb reprocessed the multiplex PCR reads with MiXCR, giving one entry per CDR3 protein. Of about 9,200 distinct CDR3 sequences in the sample, around 39% were seen once. Peripheral blood genomic DNA, not sorted cells or RNA, was the template. This sample was taken from a study of T cell repertoires in aging, cancer and after chemotherapy. Losses at the gene ends were 5 bases for V and 4 bases for J; bases not matched to a gene: 12. This CDR3 has 16 residues. Germline loops: CDR1 PRHDT, CDR2 FYEKMQ (reference sequence).

This clonotype was sampled from a human donor in good health. The chain has TRBV13 and TRBJ2-5; 8 nucleotides match TRBD2. The source material was blood. The CDR3 here is CASSRGRGGRGETQYF. DNA for the CDR3: TGTGCCAGCAGCCGAGGACGCGGGGGGAGAGGAGAGACCCAGTACTTC.